This TCR beta chain appears in the sequencing data of a study of technical replicates of blood from four donors. Clones were read by immunoSEQ multiplex PCR, and TCRdb kept only the in-frame ones, dropping some. The sample lists about 100,000 clones, 95% occurring once. The CDR3 is made up of 15 amino acids. The germline V gene encodes CDR1 MNHNS and CDR2 SASEGT. Trimming took 7 bases from V and 1 from J; bases not matched to a gene: 8. The V and J genes are TRBV6-1 and TRBJ2-3, with 7 bases matching TRBD1. The source is a human donor in good health. Sequenced: T cells isolated from PBMCs. The CDR3 DNA reads TGTGCCAGCATAAAGTGGGGACAGCGCACAGATACGCAGTATTTT. This gives the protein CASIKWGQRTDTQYF.